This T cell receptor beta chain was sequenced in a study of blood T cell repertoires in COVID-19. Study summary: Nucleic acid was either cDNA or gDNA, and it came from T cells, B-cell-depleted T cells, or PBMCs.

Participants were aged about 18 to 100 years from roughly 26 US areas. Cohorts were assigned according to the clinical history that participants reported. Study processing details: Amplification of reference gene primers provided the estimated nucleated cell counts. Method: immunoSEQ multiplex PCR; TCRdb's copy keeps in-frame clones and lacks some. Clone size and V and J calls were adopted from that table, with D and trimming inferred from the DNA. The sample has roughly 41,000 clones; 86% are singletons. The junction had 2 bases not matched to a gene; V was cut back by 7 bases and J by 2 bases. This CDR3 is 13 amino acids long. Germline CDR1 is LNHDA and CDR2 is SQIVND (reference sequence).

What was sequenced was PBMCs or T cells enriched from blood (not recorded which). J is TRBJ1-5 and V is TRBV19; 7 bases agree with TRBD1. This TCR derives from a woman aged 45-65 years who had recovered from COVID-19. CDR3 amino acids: CASNDRGNQPQHF. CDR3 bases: TGTGCCAGTAATGACAGGGGCAATCAGCCCCAGCATTTT.